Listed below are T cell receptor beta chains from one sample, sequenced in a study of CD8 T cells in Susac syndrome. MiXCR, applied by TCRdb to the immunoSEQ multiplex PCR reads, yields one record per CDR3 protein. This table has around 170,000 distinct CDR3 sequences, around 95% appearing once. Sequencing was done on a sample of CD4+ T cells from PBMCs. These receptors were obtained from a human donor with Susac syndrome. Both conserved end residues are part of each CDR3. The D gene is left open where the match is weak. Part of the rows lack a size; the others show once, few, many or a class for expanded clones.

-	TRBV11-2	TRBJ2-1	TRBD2	CASSLGASGGSYNEQFF	TGTGCCAGCAGCTTAGGGGCTAGCGGGGGGTCCTACAATGAGCAGTTCTTC
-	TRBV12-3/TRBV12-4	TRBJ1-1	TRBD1	CASSALGGADTEAFF	TGTGCCAGCAGCGCCTTAGGGGGCGCGGACACTGAAGCTTTCTTT
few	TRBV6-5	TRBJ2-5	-	CASSYSGGIETQYF	TGTGCCAGCAGTTACTCGGGCGGGATCGAGACCCAGTACTTC
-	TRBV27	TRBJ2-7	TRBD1	CASSPPSTGTGYAYEQYF	TGTGCCAGCAGTCCCCCGTCAACCGGGACAGGCTACGCCTACGAGCAGTACTTC
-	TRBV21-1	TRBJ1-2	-	CASGGGYGYTF	TGTGCCAGCGGAGGGGGATATGGCTACACCTTC
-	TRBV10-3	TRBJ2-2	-	CAIRARGASGELFF	TGTGCCATCAGAGCTAGAGGGGCGTCCGGGGAGCTGTTTTTT
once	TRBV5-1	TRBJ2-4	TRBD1	CASSRPGGQGADIQYF	TGCGCCAGCAGCCGACCGGGGGGACAGGGGGCCGACATTCAGTACTTC
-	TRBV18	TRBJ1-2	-	CASSPEPDYGYTF	TGTGCCAGCTCACCGGAACCGGACTATGGCTACACCTTC
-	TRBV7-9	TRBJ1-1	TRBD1	CASSPDRGSNTEAFF	TGTGCCAGCAGCCCGGACAGGGGATCGAACACTGAAGCTTTCTTT
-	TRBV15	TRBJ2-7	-	CATSRPDRSYEQYF	TGTGCCACCAGCAGACCAGACAGGTCCTACGAGCAGTACTTC
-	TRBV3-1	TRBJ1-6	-	CASSQDDSPLHF	TGTGCCAGCAGCCAAGACGATTCACCCCTCCACTTT
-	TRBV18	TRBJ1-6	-	CASSPTGTPSSYNSPLHF	TGTGCCAGCTCACCTACCGGGACTCCGAGCTCCTATAATTCACCCCTCCACTTT
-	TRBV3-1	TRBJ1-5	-	CASSQGAYQPQHF	TGTGCCAGCAGCCAAGGGGCGTATCAGCCCCAGCATTTT
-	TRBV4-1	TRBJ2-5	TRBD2	CASSQDAAGGRQTQYF	TGCGCCAGCAGCCAAGATGCAGCGGGGGGGCGGCAGACCCAGTACTTC
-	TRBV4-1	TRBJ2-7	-	CASSPLAGLTYEQYF	TGCGCCAGCAGCCCCCTCGCGGGGTTAACCTACGAGCAGTACTTC
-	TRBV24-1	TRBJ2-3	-	CATSEGDRTTDTQYF	TGTGCCACCAGTGAAGGGGACCGAACCACAGATACGCAGTATTTT
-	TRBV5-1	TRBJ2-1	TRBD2	CASNPIPSGGAFNEQFF	TGCGCCAGCAATCCAATACCTAGCGGGGGGGCATTCAATGAGCAGTTCTTC
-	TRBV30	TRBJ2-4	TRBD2	CAWSVLASGRNIQYF	TGTGCCTGGAGTGTACTGGCTAGCGGGCGAAACATTCAGTACTTC
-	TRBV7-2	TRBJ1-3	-	CASSPSRVDGNTIYF	TGTGCCAGCAGCCCAAGTCGGGTTGACGGAAACACCATATATTTT
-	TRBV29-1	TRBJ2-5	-	CSVDGPSQETQYF	TGCAGCGTTGATGGACCGAGCCAAGAGACCCAGTACTTC
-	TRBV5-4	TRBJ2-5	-	CASSLGVSGETQYF	TGTGCCAGCAGCTTAGGTGTCTCGGGGGAGACCCAGTACTTC
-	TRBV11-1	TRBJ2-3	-	CASSSAARRSTDTQYF	TGTGCCAGCAGCTCGGCGGCTCGGCGGAGCACAGATACGCAGTATTTT
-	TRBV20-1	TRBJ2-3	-	CSPTASNTDTQYF	TGCAGTCCGACAGCATCCAACACAGATACGCAGTATTTT
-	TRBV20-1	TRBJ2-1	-	CSVAWGGGHEQFF	TGCAGTGTAGCATGGGGTGGGGGACACGAGCAGTTCTTC
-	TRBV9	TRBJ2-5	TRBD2	CASSVGASGGVQETQYF	TGTGCCAGCAGCGTGGGGGCTAGCGGGGGGGTCCAAGAGACCCAGTACTTC
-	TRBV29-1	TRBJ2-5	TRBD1	CSVELNRGYRETQYF	TGCAGCGTTGAATTAAACAGGGGATACAGAGAGACCCAGTACTTC
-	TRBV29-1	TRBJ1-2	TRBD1	CSVRTGGADGYTF	TGCAGCGTTCGGACAGGGGGCGCGGATGGCTACACCTTC
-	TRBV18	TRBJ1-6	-	CASSSKTGNSPLHF	TGTGCCAGCTCATCCAAGACCGGGAATTCACCCCTCCACTTT
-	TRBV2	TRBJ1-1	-	CASSVMRGNTEAFF	TGTGCCAGCAGTGTTATGCGAGGAAACACTGAAGCTTTCTTT
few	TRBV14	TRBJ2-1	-	CASSQESRGSEQFF	TGTGCCAGCAGCCAAGAAAGCAGGGGAAGTGAGCAGTTCTTC
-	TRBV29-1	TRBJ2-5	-	CSVDFSGQLKQETQYF	TGCAGCGTTGATTTTTCTGGACAGCTAAAACAAGAGACCCAGTACTTC
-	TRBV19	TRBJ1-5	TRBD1	CASSPDRVGQPQHF	TGTGCCAGTAGCCCCGACAGGGTCGGTCAGCCCCAGCATTTT
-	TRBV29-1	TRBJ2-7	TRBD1	CSVQDRASYEQYF	TGCAGCGTTCAGGACAGGGCCTCCTACGAGCAGTACTTC
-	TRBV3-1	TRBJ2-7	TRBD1	CASSQAFAGGQYEQYF	TGTGCCAGCAGCCAAGCTTTTGCAGGGGGACAATACGAGCAGTACTTC
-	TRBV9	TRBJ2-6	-	CASSVLKHTLSGANVLTF	TGTGCCAGCAGCGTATTGAAACATACACTCTCTGGGGCCAACGTCCTGACTTTC
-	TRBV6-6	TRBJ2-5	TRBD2	CASSSTSVQTQYF	TGTGCCAGCAGTTCTACTAGCGTTCAGACCCAGTACTTC
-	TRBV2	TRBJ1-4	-	CASTVGWQGEKLFF	TGTGCCAGCACAGTAGGTTGGCAGGGCGAAAAACTGTTTTTT
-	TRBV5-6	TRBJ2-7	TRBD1	CASTDRVNYEQYF	TGTGCCAGCACGGACAGGGTCAACTACGAGCAGTACTTC
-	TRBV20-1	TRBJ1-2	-	CSALPGPYGHTF	TGCAGTGCTCTCCCTGGCCCCTATGGCCACACCTTC
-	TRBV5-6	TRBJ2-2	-	CASSANSGSITGELFF	TGTGCCAGCAGCGCCAACAGCGGTTCCATCACCGGGGAGCTGTTTTTT
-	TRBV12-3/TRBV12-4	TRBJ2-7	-	CASSLEGGGSLSYEQYF	TGTGCCAGCAGTTTGGAGGGGGGTGGCTCCCTCTCCTACGAGCAGTACTTC
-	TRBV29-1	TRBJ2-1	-	CSVVPPSGTNEQFF	TGCAGCGTTGTTCCGCCCTCCGGGACCAATGAGCAGTTCTTC
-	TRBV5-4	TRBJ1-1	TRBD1	CASSLPGGNTEAFF	TGTGCCAGCAGCTTGCCAGGGGGGAACACTGAAGCTTTCTTT
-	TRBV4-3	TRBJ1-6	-	CASSQDRVSYNSPLHF	TGCGCCAGCAGCCAAGACAGGGTTTCCTATAATTCACCCCTCCACTTT
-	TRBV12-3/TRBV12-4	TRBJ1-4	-	CASSLAVEKLFF	TGTGCCAGCAGTTTAGCCGTTGAAAAACTGTTTTTT
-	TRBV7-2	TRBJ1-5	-	CASSLRRLPQPQHF	TGTGCCAGCAGCCTCCGCCGTCTCCCTCAGCCCCAGCATTTT
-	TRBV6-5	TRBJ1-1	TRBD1	CASSYSMDRGGGTEAFF	TGTGCCAGCAGTTACTCTATGGACAGGGGAGGAGGTACTGAAGCTTTCTTT
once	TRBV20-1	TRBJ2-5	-	CSAQDQETQYF	TGCAGTGCTCAAGACCAAGAGACCCAGTACTTC